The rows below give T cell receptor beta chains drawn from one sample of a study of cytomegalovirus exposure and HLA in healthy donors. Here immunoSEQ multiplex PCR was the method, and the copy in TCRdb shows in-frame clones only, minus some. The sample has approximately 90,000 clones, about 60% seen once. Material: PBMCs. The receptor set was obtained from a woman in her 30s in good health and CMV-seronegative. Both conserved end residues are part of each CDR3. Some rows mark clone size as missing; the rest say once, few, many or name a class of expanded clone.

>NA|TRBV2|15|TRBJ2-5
CASSAPRTGQETQYF
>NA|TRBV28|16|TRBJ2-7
CASSYTGSQGVYEQYF
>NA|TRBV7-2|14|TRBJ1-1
CASSGWEGWNEAFF
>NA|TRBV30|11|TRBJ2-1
CAWSVGGGGFF
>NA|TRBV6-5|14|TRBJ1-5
CASSYRGSGQPQHF
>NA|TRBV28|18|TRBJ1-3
CASSFPVAGLHSGNTIYF
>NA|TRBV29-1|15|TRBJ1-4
CSVEVMGHDNEKLFF
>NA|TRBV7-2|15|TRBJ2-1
CASSSRRDRINEQFF
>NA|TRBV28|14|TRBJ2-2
CASRLTGYAGELFF
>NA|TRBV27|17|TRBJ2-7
CASSPPPGTRTSYEQYF
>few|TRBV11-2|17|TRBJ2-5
CASSRWTSGVQQETQYF
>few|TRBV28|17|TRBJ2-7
CASSQRGLADRLYEQYF
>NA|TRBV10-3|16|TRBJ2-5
CAISEVGDRRQETQYF
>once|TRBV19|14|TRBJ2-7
CASRRDRGHYEQYF
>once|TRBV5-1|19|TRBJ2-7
CASSLARGPPSGTDNEQYF
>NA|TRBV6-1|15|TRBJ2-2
CASSDLLAYTGELFF
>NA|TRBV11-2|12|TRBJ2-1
CASSSERSEQFF
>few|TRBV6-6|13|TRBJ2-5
CASSPGGRETQYF
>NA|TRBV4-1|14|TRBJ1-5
CASSQSRSNQPQHF
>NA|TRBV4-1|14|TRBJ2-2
CASSQADSVGELFF
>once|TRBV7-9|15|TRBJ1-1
CASSFPGQGDTEAFF
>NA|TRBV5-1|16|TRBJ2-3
CASSLSVTSGTDTQYF
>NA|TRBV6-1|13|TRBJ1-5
CASSVQGREPQHF